This entry lists 20 T cell receptor beta chains sequenced from one sample in a study of cytomegalovirus exposure and HLA in healthy donors. This PCR relied on a set of 60 Vbeta primers and 13 Jbeta primers. Clones were read by immunoSEQ multiplex PCR, and TCRdb kept only the in-frame ones, dropping some. The table shows 110,000 or so clones, with about 79% occurring only once. Sequenced sample: PBMCs. These receptors all stem from a woman younger than 30 in good health and CMV-seronegative.

The chain has TRBV2 and TRBJ1-2, with D perhaps matching TRBD1 (5 bases). This CDR3 has 15 residues. With 4 bases removed from V and 4 bases from J, the gap between germline ends came to 16 bases. Germline CDR1 SNHLY, CDR2 FYNNEI. The CDR3, as DNA: TGTGCCAGCAGTGCGGAGGGGTCTGGGAGCTATGGCTACACCTTC. Protein sequence: CASSAEGSGSYGYTF. Supplemented by reference TRBV2 and TRBJ1-2, the full variable domain reads EPEVTQTPSHQVTQMGQEVILRCVPISNHLYFYWYRQILGQKVEFLVSFYNNEISEKSEIFDDQFSVERPDGSNFTLKIRSTKLEDSAMYFCASSAEGSGSYGYTFGSGTRLTVV.

The rearrangement uses TRBV19 and TRBJ1-1; D unclear. Germline loops: CDR1 LNHDA, CDR2 SQIVND (reference sequence). CDR3 length: 13 residues. V lost 4 bases and J 8 bases, leaving 14 bases between the germline ends. This chain's CDR3 is CASSTPPGEEAFF. The CDR3 DNA reads as TGTGCCAGTAGTACCCCCCCCGGGGAGGAAGCTTTCTTT.

V is TRBV2 and J is TRBJ2-1, with D perhaps TRBD1 (5 bases). Trimming removed 7 bases at V and 7 bases at J, with 20 bases between. The CDR3 spans 15 residues. The germline V gene encodes CDR1 SNHLY and CDR2 FYNNEI. CDR3 sequence (DNA): TGTGCCAGCAATACCTATGGGGCGGTTACAAATGAGCAGTTCTTC. Its translation is CASNTYGAVTNEQFF.

This sequence joins TRBV19 and TRBJ2-1; 7 nucleotides match TRBD1. The CDR3 runs 13 residues. CDR1 LNHDA and CDR2 SQIVND come from the germline V gene (reference sequence). V lost 4 bases, J lost 5 bases, and 2 bases stayed unmatched. CDR3 protein: CASSRGQNNEQFF. CDR3 bases: TGTGCCAGTAGTAGGGGACAGAACAATGAGCAGTTCTTC.

The DNA of the CDR3 is TGTGCCAGCAGTGAAGGGGGCGGGGGTACCTACAATGAGCAGTTCTTC. This translates into CASSEGGGGTYNEQFF. This chain uses TRBV6-1 with TRBJ2-1, with 7 bases fitting TRBD2. This CDR3 is 16 amino acids long. CDR1 and CDR2 from the germline V gene are MNHNS and SASEGT. V lost 1 base to trimming and J lost 2 bases; unmatched junction nucleotides: 5.

This clone was seen a few times. This chain joins TRBV10-3 and TRBJ1-1; possible D gene TRBD1, 5 bases. Trimming stripped 4 bases from V and 5 bases from J, with 11 bases between. This CDR3 has 13 residues. The germline gives CDR1 ENHRY, CDR2 SYGVKD. CDR3 amino acids: CAISGGQGTEAFF. The CDR3 nucleotides read TGTGCCATCAGTGGGGGCCAGGGAACTGAAGCTTTCTTT.

V and J are TRBV4-2 and TRBJ1-5; 7 nucleotides agree with TRBD1. V was clipped by 1 base and J by 7 bases; unmatched bases: 7. This CDR3 has 15 residues. The V gene's germline CDR1 is LGHNA and CDR2 YNFKEQ. DNA of the CDR3: TGTGCCAGCAGCCAAGGGGGACGGACAGGACAGCCCCAGCATTTT. It codes for CASSQGGRTGQPQHF.

The rearrangement uses TRBV6-5 and TRBJ2-3; 9 positions agree with TRBD1. The CDR3 has 15 residues. Germline CDR1 and CDR2: MNHEY and SVGAGI. The J segment lost 3 bases and the V segment lost 5 bases, leaving 6 bases of the junction unmatched. The CDR3, as DNA: TGTGCCAGCAGTAGGGGACAGGGTGGGACAGATACGCAGTATTTT. It specifies CASSRGQGGTDTQYF.

This chain uses TRBV7-2 with TRBJ1-3; possibly TRBD1 for D (6 bases). With 5 bases removed from V and 4 bases from J, the gap between germline ends came to 15 bases. Germline V gene sequence: CDR1 SGHTA, CDR2 FQGNSA. The CDR3 runs 15 residues. The CDR3 loop is CASSIRGTLGNTIYF. The CDR3 nucleotides are TGTGCCAGCAGCATAAGGGGGACACTAGGAAACACCATATATTTT.

The CDR3 protein is CASSQVGGDGYTF. Written as DNA, the CDR3 is TGCGCCAGCAGCCAAGTGGGGGGGGATGGCTACACCTTC. The chain is built from TRBV4-3 and TRBJ1-2, with D perhaps matching TRBD1 (5 bases). The CDR3 runs 13 residues. With 1 base removed from V and 6 bases from J, the gap between germline ends came to 9 bases. Germline CDR1 reads LGHNA; CDR2 reads YSLEER.

V gene TRBV27 combines with J gene TRBJ1-2; D is ambiguous. Trimming stripped 3 bases from V and 6 bases from J, with 11 bases between. CDR1 is MNHEY and CDR2 is SMNVEV in the germline V gene (reference sequence). The CDR3 contains 13 residues. This CDR3 reads CASSFFTGNGYTF. The CDR3 nucleotides are TGTGCCAGCAGTTTCTTCACGGGGAATGGCTACACCTTC.

This chain connects TRBV9 to TRBJ2-2; D is perhaps TRBD2 (6 bases). CDR3 size: 18 residues. Germline lookup yields CDR1 SGDLS and CDR2 YYNGEE. V lost 0 bases to trimming and J lost 3 bases, with 18 bases between them. The CDR3 protein is CASSVDPFLAVDTGELFF. DNA of the CDR3: TGTGCCAGCAGCGTAGACCCGTTTTTAGCGGTTGACACCGGGGAGCTGTTTTTT.

This clone was seen many times. The chain links TRBV10-3 to TRBJ2-3; TRBD2 agrees at 11 bases. Germline V lookup: CDR1 ENHRY, CDR2 SYGVKD. The V gene end was trimmed by 6 bases and the J gene end by 2 bases; junction bases not matched to a gene: 4. This CDR3 region has 15 residues. The CDR3 is CAISLAGGATDTQYF. The CDR3 nucleotides read TGTGCCATCAGCCTAGCGGGAGGTGCCACAGATACGCAGTATTTT.

The CDR3, as DNA: TGCGCCAGCAGCCGAGATTTGACAGCCCCTGAAGCTTTCTTT. This sequence encodes CASSRDLTAPEAFF. The gene calls are TRBV5-1 and TRBJ1-1, with D tentatively TRBD1 (5 bases). The CDR3 contains 14 residues. V was trimmed by 4 bases and J by 6 bases, leaving 16 bases between them. The V gene's germline CDR1 is SGHRS and CDR2 YFSETQ. Supplemented by reference TRBV5-1 and TRBJ1-1, the full variable domain reads KAGVTQTPRYLIKTRGQQVTLSCSPISGHRSVSWYQQTPGQGLQFLFEYFSETQRNKGNFPGRFSGRQFSNSRSEMNVSTLELGDSALYLCASSRDLTAPEAFFGQGTRLTVV.

The V and J genes are TRBV2 and TRBJ2-3; 8 nucleotides align to TRBD1. V was clipped by 4 bases and J by 7 bases; unmatched bases: 7. The CDR3 spans 14 residues. Germline CDR1 is SNHLY and CDR2 is FYNNEI. CDR3 sequence reads: CASSGDRMINTQYF. CDR3 nucleotide sequence: TGTGCCAGCAGTGGGGACAGGATGATCAATACGCAGTATTTT.

The rearrangement joins TRBV4-1 to TRBJ1-2; TRBD1 agrees at 8 bases. The CDR3 covers 15 residues. V gave up 2 bases and J gave up 4 bases; unmatched junction bases: 6. Germline V lookup: CDR1 MGHRA, CDR2 YSYEKL. DNA for the CDR3: TGCGCCAGCAGCCAATTGACAGGGGTGGTCTATGGCTACACCTTC. It encodes CASSQLTGVVYGYTF.

In this sample, this clone turned up a few times. The chain carries TRBV10-3 and TRBJ2-1; the match to TRBD1 covers 10 bases. After removal of 5 bases from V and 7 bases from J, the junction contained 5 bases not matched to a gene. The CDR3 is made up of 14 amino acids. Germline CDR1 is ENHRY and CDR2 is SYGVKD. The DNA of the CDR3 is TGTGCCATCAGTCCGGGACAGGGGCCAAATGAGCAGTTCTTC. Translating gives CAISPGQGPNEQFF.

This clone has a single count. The chain joins TRBV11-2 to TRBJ2-6; D remains unclear. The germline V and J ends were trimmed by 1 base and 0 bases, with 10 bases remaining between them. The CDR3 sequence is 17 residues long. The germline gives CDR1 SGHAT, CDR2 FQNNGV. In nucleotides, the CDR3 is TGTGCCAGCAGCTTAGTACCTACCTTCTCTGGGGCCAACGTCCTGACTTTC. It yields the protein CASSLVPTFSGANVLTF.

The chain is built from TRBV2 and TRBJ1-2; 7 bases align to TRBD1. The V segment lost 1 base and the J segment 2 bases; nucleotides outside the gene matches: 10. CDR1 and CDR2 (germline): SNHLY, FYNNEI. This CDR3 has 17 amino acids. CDR3 sequence reads: CASSEDNLGTANYGYTF. DNA of the CDR3: TGTGCCAGCAGTGAAGATAATCTGGGGACAGCCAACTATGGCTACACCTTC.

This chain links TRBV27 with TRBJ2-1; 12 bases line up with TRBD2. This CDR3 is built from 16 residues. Per the germline V gene, CDR1 is MNHEY and CDR2 is SMNVEV (reference sequence). J was trimmed by 8 bases and V by 5 bases; bases with no gene match: 10. The CDR3, as DNA: TGTGCCAGCAGTATGACCCTAGCGGGAGGGCCCGATGAGCAGTTCTTC. Translating it yields CASSMTLAGGPDEQFF.